This T cell receptor beta chain stems from a study of cytomegalovirus exposure and HLA in healthy donors. The study's findings and limits: Links to common viral pathogens appeared, in a later analysis, for several of the most significant clusters. According to the study, around 160 TCR beta chains were cytomegalovirus-associated. Exclusion applied to some V segments, including TRBV6-2 and TRBV6-3, as they were indistinguishable. Reportedly, fewer N-insertions than the 666-donor mean appeared in an Asian-associated ancestry cluster in a later analysis.

The PCR ran on 60 Vbeta and 13 Jbeta primers. The data were produced by immunoSEQ multiplex PCR, yet TCRdb's version contains in-frame clones alone and is incomplete. The data show tens of thousands of clones, approximately 84% seen once. CDR1 and CDR2 from the germline V gene are SGHDT and YYEEEE. V lost 4 bases, J lost 4 bases, and 8 bases lay in between. There are 12 residues in the CDR3. About this clone itself: Its specificity is unknown.

The chain combines TRBV5-6 with TRBJ1-2; D is undetermined. This receptor was taken from a man between 45 and 60 years old in good health and CMV-seronegative. Sequencing input: PBMCs. CDR3 loop: CASSSSPYGYTF. The CDR3 DNA reads TGTGCCAGCAGCAGTAGCCCCTATGGCTACACCTTC.